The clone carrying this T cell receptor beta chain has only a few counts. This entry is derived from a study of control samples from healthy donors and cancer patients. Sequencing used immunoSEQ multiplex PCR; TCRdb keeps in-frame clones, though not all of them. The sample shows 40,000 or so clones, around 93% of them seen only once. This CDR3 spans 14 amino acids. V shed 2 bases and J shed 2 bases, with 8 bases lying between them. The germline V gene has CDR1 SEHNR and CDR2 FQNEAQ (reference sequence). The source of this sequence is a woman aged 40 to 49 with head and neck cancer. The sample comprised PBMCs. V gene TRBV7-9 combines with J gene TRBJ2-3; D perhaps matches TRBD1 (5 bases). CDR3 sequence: CASSLQGSTDTQYF. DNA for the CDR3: TGTGCCAGCAGCTTACAGGGATCCACAGATACGCAGTATTTT. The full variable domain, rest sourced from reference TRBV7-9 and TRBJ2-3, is DTGVSQNPRHKITKRGQNVTFRCDPISEHNRLYWYRQTLGQGPEFLTYFQNEAQLEKSRLLSDRFSAERPKGSFSTLEIQRTEQGDSAMYLCASSLQGSTDTQYFGPGTRLTVL.